Listed here are 6 T cell receptor beta chains from one sample, sequenced in a study of T cell responses to AZD1222 COVID-19 vaccine (dated by TCRdb to the early 2020s). The library was built by means of the immunoSEQ multiplex PCR assay. As stored in TCRdb, this immuneACCESS dataset retains in-frame rearrangements with V and J assigned. A fraction of the clones does not appear; measured against another copy, unresolved V genes explain less than half of the discrepancy, and the remainder lacks a known reason. The sample table contains approximately 110,000 clones; only one count was recorded for about 87% of them. The top ten clonotypes cover 3.5% to 4.5% of the sample. The time point label of this sample denotes: baseline before first vaccination. The sequenced sample was peripheral blood, obtained on day 0 of AZD1222 vaccination. These receptors all come from an adult in good health.

The rearrangement uses TRBV19 and TRBJ2-5; D unclear. The CDR3 has 13 residues. V dropped 4 bases and J dropped 1 base, with 7 bases sitting between them. Germline V gives CDR1 LNHDA, CDR2 SQIVND (reference sequence). Written as DNA, the CDR3 is TGTGCCAGTAGTAGCGGCCGCCAAGAGACCCAGTACTTC. Its protein product is CASSSGRQETQYF.

The chain couples TRBV5-1 to TRBJ1-1; the match to TRBD1 covers 10 bases. Germline CDR1 and CDR2: SGHRS and YFSETQ. The V segment lost 0 bases and the J segment 1 base; nucleotides outside the gene matches: 3. The CDR3 consists of 16 residues. The chain's CDR3 is CASSLVGQGTNTEAFF. In DNA form, the CDR3 reads TGCGCCAGCAGCTTGGTGGGACAGGGGACGAACACTGAAGCTTTCTTT.

The chain joins TRBV5-6 to TRBJ2-5, with D unresolved. In germline, CDR1 is SGHDT, CDR2 YYEEEE. The CDR3 sequence is 14 residues long. V dropped 0 bases and J dropped 2 bases, with 8 bases sitting between them. The CDR3 nucleotides are TGTGCCAGCAGCTTGGCCGCAGGACAAGAGACCCAGTACTTC. Amino acid sequence: CASSLAAGQETQYF.

The genes are TRBV20-1 and TRBJ2-3, with 10 bases lining up with TRBD2. J lost 1 base, V lost 3 bases, and 4 bases had no gene match. This CDR3 region has 15 residues. Per the germline V gene, CDR1 is DFQATT and CDR2 is SNEGSKA (reference sequence). CDR3: CSASYLAGGTDTQYF. The CDR3 DNA sequence: TGCAGTGCTAGTTACCTAGCGGGGGGCACAGATACGCAGTATTTT.

The chain is built from TRBV6-6 and TRBJ1-5, with 8 bases identical to TRBD1. This CDR3 is 14 amino acids long. V shed 6 bases, J shed 2 bases, and the junction held 3 bases outside the gene matches. CDR1 is MNHNY, CDR2 SVGAGI, per germline (reference sequence). DNA of the CDR3: TGTGCCAGCAGGCAGACAGGGGGCAATCAGCCCCAGCATTTT. Amino acid sequence: CASRQTGGNQPQHF.

The chain carries TRBV7-9 and TRBJ2-7; 12 positions agree with TRBD1. Germline CDR1 reads SEHNR; CDR2 reads FQNEAQ (reference sequence). The CDR3 loop spans 14 amino acids. With 5 bases clipped from V and 7 bases from J, the junction kept 6 bases outside the gene matches. The CDR3 here is CASSPGQGAREQYF. The DNA of the CDR3 is TGTGCCAGCAGCCCGGGACAGGGGGCGAGGGAGCAGTACTTC.